The 3 T cell receptor beta chains presented below share a single source sample, sequenced in a study of HIV-infected patients and healthy controls. Follow-up blood was drawn about 14 weeks, roughly three months, after antiretroviral therapy began. All unsorted peripheral T cells were captured because whole blood was used without fractionation. Reverse transcription used approximately 500 ng RNA and constant-region primers for alpha and beta. Separate chain-specific third strand synthesis with multiplexing indices produced the alpha and beta libraries. TCRdb fed the 5' RACE reads into MiXCR, producing one record per CDR3 protein. The sample lists about 18,000 distinct CDR3 sequences; roughly 8.7% were seen once. The material sequenced was blood, taken during antiretroviral therapy. The receptor source for this set is an adult with HIV infection.

In its sample, this clonotype was seen many times. V gene TRBV18 combines with J gene TRBJ2-1; TRBD1 aligns across 7 bases. Germline V gene data show CDR1 as KGHSH and CDR2 as LQKENI. This CDR3 contains 17 residues. With 0 bases clipped from V and 0 bases from J, the junction kept 5 bases outside the gene matches. DNA of the CDR3: TGTGCCAGCTCACCACCGATGGGACAGAGCTCCTACAATGAGCAGTTCTTC. It translates to CASSPPMGQSSYNEQFF.

This clonotype was counted at least ten times. This chain links TRBV11-3 with TRBJ2-3; D is possibly TRBD1 (6 bases). The V gene's germline CDR1 is SGHNT and CDR2 YENEEA. CDR3 length: 14 residues. V shed 4 bases and J shed 4 bases, with 12 bases lying between them. The CDR3 nucleotides read TGTGCCAGCAGCTCGCGACAGGAGCCAGATACGCAGTATTTT. Translated: CASSSRQEPDTQYF.

There are many counts of this clonotype. The V and J genes are TRBV15 and TRBJ1-1, with a weak D call TRBD1 (5 bases). This CDR3 spans 13 amino acids. The germline V and J ends were trimmed by 5 bases and 10 bases, with 17 bases remaining between them. From germline, CDR1 is LNHNV and CDR2 YYDKDF (reference sequence). CDR3 DNA: TGTGCCACCAGCGGATCCCCCGGGACGGGAGCTTTCTTT. It encodes CATSGSPGTGAFF.